A selection of T cell receptor beta chains follows, all from one sample in a study of T cell responses to AZD1222 COVID-19 vaccine. Libraries were prepared by immunoSEQ multiplex PCR; TCRdb keeps only in-frame clonotypes and omits some of them. In the table there are roughly 140,000 clones, about 87% of which are singletons. Sequenced material: peripheral blood, taken on day 0 of AZD1222 vaccination. These receptors were taken from an adult in good health. Both conserved end residues are part of each CDR3. A D gene is named only where the DNA matches it firmly. Only part of the rows carry a size: once, few, many, or a class if the clone is expanded.

cdr3_nt	cdr3_aa	v_call	j_call	clone_size	d_call
TGTGCCAGCGGACAGGTCGGCGGCTACACCTTC	CASGQVGGYTF	TRBV6-5	TRBJ1-2	.	TRBD1
TGTGCCAGCCGGACAGGCGGGGATAATTCACCCCTCCACTTT	CASRTGGDNSPLHF	TRBV27	TRBJ1-6	few	TRBD1
TGTGCCAGCAGCGGCGGATTGGCCTGGGATACGCAGTATTTT	CASSGGLAWDTQYF	TRBV5-4	TRBJ2-3	.	.
TGTGCCAGCAGGTGGACGGCCGAGAACACTGAAGCTTTCTTT	CASRWTAENTEAFF	TRBV28	TRBJ1-1	.	.
TGTGCCAGCAGCCAAGATGAGGGAGATTCGGGGCAGTTCTTC	CASSQDEGDSGQFF	TRBV4-2	TRBJ2-1	once	.
TGTGCCAGCAGGGATGGGGGGGGCCAGCTGTACTTC	CASRDGGGQLYF	TRBV12-3/TRBV12-4	TRBJ2-7	.	.
TGTGCCAGCAGGAGGGACAGCTACGAGCAGTACTTC	CASRRDSYEQYF	TRBV12-3/TRBV12-4	TRBJ2-7	.	TRBD1
TGTGCCAGCAGTTTGGATGTTGGGTTCACAGATACGCAGTATTTT	CASSLDVGFTDTQYF	TRBV27	TRBJ2-3	.	.
TGCGCCAGCAGCTCCGGGACAGGGGACTATGGCTACACCTTC	CASSSGTGDYGYTF	TRBV5-1	TRBJ1-2	.	TRBD1
TGTGCCACCAGCGCCCGACAGGGCGTATATGGCTACACCTTC	CATSARQGVYGYTF	TRBV15	TRBJ1-2	.	TRBD1
TGTGCCAGCAGTCCCGGACCCTATGGCTACACCTTC	CASSPGPYGYTF	TRBV6-2/TRBV6-3	TRBJ1-2	.	.
TGTGCCAGCAGGGAACTAGCGGGAGGGTACGAGCAGTACTTC	CASRELAGGYEQYF	TRBV11-2	TRBJ2-7	.	TRBD2